Listed below are T cell receptor beta chains from one sample, sequenced in a study of blood T cell repertoires in COVID-19. The protocol was immunoSEQ multiplex PCR, while the TCRdb copy is restricted to in-frame clones and leaves out a portion. The sample includes around 64,000 clones, approximately 90% of them seen just once. Sequenced sample: peripheral blood. The receptors originated from a man aged 25-40 years with acute or convalescent COVID-19. The CDR3 runs from the conserved cysteine through the conserved F or W. Each record gives: CDR3 protein, CDR3 DNA, V gene, J gene, D gene, clone size. D genes are given only for firm matches. For some rows the clone size is stated as once, few or many, or as a class when expanded; others skip it.

CASSLWTRPTTNYGYTF,TGTGCCAGCAGCTTGTGGACTCGACCGACGACTAACTATGGCTACACCTTC,TRBV5-5,TRBJ1-2,-,-
CASSMAAGPSYEQYF,TGTGCCAGTAGTATGGCGGCGGGTCCCTCCTACGAGCAGTACTTC,TRBV19,TRBJ2-7,-,-
CASKMTGWYTF,TGTGCCAGCAAGATGACCGGGTGGTACACCTTC,TRBV2,TRBJ1-2,-,-
CASSQDRDKSYEQYF,TGCGCCAGCAGCCAAGATCGGGACAAGTCTTACGAGCAGTACTTC,TRBV4-3,TRBJ2-7,-,-
CASTFGGTGKGQETQYF,TGTGCCAGCACCTTCGGGGGTACGGGGAAGGGGCAAGAGACCCAGTACTTC,TRBV28,TRBJ2-5,-,-
CASSRDRRGEKLFF,TGTGCCAGCAGCCGGGACAGGCGAGGTGAAAAACTGTTTTTT,TRBV6-5,TRBJ1-4,TRBD1,-
CSASLPNTGELFF,TGCAGTGCTAGTCTTCCGAACACCGGGGAGCTGTTTTTT,TRBV20-1,TRBJ2-2,-,-
CASSDRGAGDTQYF,TGTGCCAGCAGTGACAGGGGGGCAGGGGATACGCAGTATTTT,TRBV27,TRBJ2-3,TRBD1,-
CASSPQGAGELFF,TGTGCCAGCAGTCCACAGGGGGCCGGGGAGCTGTTTTTT,TRBV27,TRBJ2-2,TRBD1,-
CAISESDRRNSPLHF,TGTGCCATCAGTGAGTCAGACAGACGGAATTCACCCCTCCACTTT,TRBV10-3,TRBJ1-6,-,-
CASSLVGAALLGTQYF,TGTGCCAGCAGCTTAGTAGGGGCCGCCCTGCTCGGGACCCAGTACTTC,TRBV13,TRBJ2-5,-,-
CASRRDRVNTEAFF,TGTGCCAGCAGGAGGGACAGGGTGAACACTGAAGCTTTCTTT,TRBV3-1/TRBV3-2,TRBJ1-1,TRBD1,-
CASSRTGTAYEKLFF,TGTGCCAGCAGTCGCACGGGGACAGCCTATGAAAAACTGTTTTTT,TRBV6-5,TRBJ1-4,TRBD1,-
CASSKSGLAEQETQYF,TGTGCCAGCAGCAAATCAGGACTAGCGGAACAAGAGACCCAGTACTTC,TRBV7-3,TRBJ2-5,TRBD2,-
CASSQTGSGNTIYF,TGTGCCAGCAGTCAGACAGGTTCTGGAAACACCATATATTTT,TRBV7-9,TRBJ1-3,-,-
CASSPTSGQGEETQYF,TGTGCCAGCAGCCCAACCTCGGGACAGGGAGAAGAGACCCAGTACTTC,TRBV11-3,TRBJ2-5,TRBD1,-
CASSFSGEDTQYF,TGCGCCAGCAGCTTTTCCGGGGAGGATACGCAGTATTTT,TRBV5-1,TRBJ2-3,-,-
CSVEAGSQETQYF,TGCAGCGTTGAGGCAGGCTCCCAAGAGACCCAGTACTTC,TRBV29-1,TRBJ2-5,-,-
CASSYSMTGGDSPLHF,TGTGCCAGCAGTTACTCCATGACAGGGGGAGATTCACCCCTCCACTTT,TRBV6-5,TRBJ1-6,TRBD1,-
CASTGTPVNQPQHF,TGTGCCAGCACTGGGACACCCGTCAATCAGCCCCAGCATTTT,TRBV6-5,TRBJ1-5,-,few
CASSPAQGRGGYTF,TGTGCCAGCAGTCCTGCACAGGGAAGAGGTGGCTACACCTTC,TRBV6-6,TRBJ1-2,-,-
CASSESLGRQPQHF,TGTGCCAGCAGTGAAAGTTTGGGGCGGCAGCCCCAGCATTTT,TRBV6-1,TRBJ1-5,-,-
CASSLTPIDRAVNTEAFF,TGCGCCAGCAGCTTGACCCCGATTGACAGGGCTGTGAACACTGAAGCTTTCTTT,TRBV5-1,TRBJ1-1,TRBD1,once
CASSPGTGATLGEKLFF,TGTGCCAGCAGCCCCGGGACAGGGGCGACCTTGGGAGAAAAACTGTTTTTT,TRBV5-8,TRBJ1-4,TRBD1,-
CAISPGNGEKLFF,TGTGCCATCAGCCCAGGGAATGGTGAAAAACTGTTTTTT,TRBV10-3,TRBJ1-4,-,-
CASRGDSLYNSPLHF,TGTGCCAGCCGAGGGGACAGCCTTTATAATTCACCCCTCCACTTT,TRBV25-1,TRBJ1-6,TRBD1,-
CASSSRGVTGELFF,TGTGCCAGCAGTTCCCGGGGGGTAACCGGGGAGCTGTTTTTT,TRBV6-6,TRBJ2-2,TRBD2,-
CASSLEASGRRRDTQYF,TGTGCCAGCAGCTTAGAGGCTAGCGGGAGGAGGAGAGATACGCAGTATTTT,TRBV11-2,TRBJ2-3,TRBD2,-
CASSPQTSAGDTEAFF,TGCGCCAGCAGCCCCCAGACCTCCGCGGGTGACACTGAAGCTTTCTTT,TRBV5-1,TRBJ1-1,-,once
CASSGPGQGIGNTIYF,TGTGCCAGCAGCGGGCCGGGACAGGGAATCGGTAACACCATATATTTT,TRBV11-2,TRBJ1-3,TRBD1,-
CATSGTGGPFEQFF,TGTGCCACTTCCGGGACAGGGGGTCCGTTTGAGCAGTTCTTC,TRBV27,TRBJ2-1,TRBD1,-
CASSFLGGSQPQHF,TGTGCCAGCAGCTTTTTAGGCGGGAGTCAGCCCCAGCATTTT,TRBV7-2,TRBJ1-5,-,-
CASSLALGQGGYGYTF,TGTGCCAGCAGCTTAGCGCTCGGTCAGGGAGGCTATGGCTACACCTTC,TRBV7-2,TRBJ1-2,-,once
CASSQDGWRMIPEQYF,TGTGCCAGCAGCCAAGATGGGTGGAGGATGATCCCCGAGCAGTACTTC,TRBV3-1/TRBV3-2,TRBJ2-7,-,-
CASSLYSAGATSGNTIYF,TGTGCCAGCAGCTTATATTCTGCAGGGGCGACCTCTGGAAACACCATATATTTT,TRBV13,TRBJ1-3,-,-
CASSLDGANYGYTF,TGTGCCAGCAGTTTAGACGGAGCTAACTATGGCTACACCTTC,TRBV27,TRBJ1-2,-,few
CASATSDRTDTQYF,TGCGCCAGCGCGACTAGCGACCGCACAGATACGCAGTATTTT,TRBV5-1,TRBJ2-3,TRBD2,-
CASSLMGDTEAFF,TGTGCCAGCAGCCTCATGGGAGACACTGAAGCTTTCTTT,TRBV7-3,TRBJ1-1,-,once
CASSEQGYTEAFF,TGTGCCAGCAGTGAGCAGGGGTACACTGAAGCTTTCTTT,TRBV6-2/TRBV6-3,TRBJ1-1,-,once
CASSQDWLAGDTGELFF,TGTGCCAGCAGCCAAGATTGGCTAGCGGGGGACACCGGGGAGCTGTTTTTT,TRBV4-2,TRBJ2-2,TRBD2,-
CASSLDRGRGQPQHF,TGTGCCAGCAGCTTGGACAGGGGGCGCGGTCAGCCCCAGCATTTT,TRBV5-8,TRBJ1-5,TRBD1,-
CASRITGSYEQYF,TGTGCCAGCAGGATAACAGGGTCCTACGAGCAGTACTTC,TRBV12-3/TRBV12-4,TRBJ2-7,-,-
CASSPGAASRELFF,TGTGCCAGCAGCCCGGGAGCTGCAAGTCGGGAGCTGTTTTTT,TRBV11-3,TRBJ2-2,-,-
CASSIEGATDTQYF,TGTGCCAGTAGTATTGAGGGGGCTACAGATACGCAGTATTTT,TRBV19,TRBJ2-3,TRBD1,-
CARRASGGSGANVLTF,TGTGCCAGGAGAGCTAGCGGGGGCTCTGGGGCCAACGTCCTGACTTTC,TRBV2,TRBJ2-6,TRBD2,-
CASSPSTPSGGASEQFF,TGTGCCAGCAGCCCAAGCACCCCCAGCGGGGGGGCCTCTGAGCAGTTCTTC,TRBV9,TRBJ2-1,TRBD2,-
CAWSVEVFLTGLTYYGYTF,TGTGCCTGGAGTGTAGAGGTTTTCTTAACAGGGCTAACGTACTATGGCTACACCTTC,TRBV30,TRBJ1-2,-,-
CASRSGTSGGGSTDTQYF,TGTGCCAGCAGGTCCGGGACTAGCGGGGGGGGGAGCACAGATACGCAGTATTTT,TRBV2,TRBJ2-3,TRBD2,-
CASSFGGAIQETQYF,TGTGCCAGCAGCTTCGGGGGGGCGATCCAAGAGACCCAGTACTTC,TRBV7-9,TRBJ2-5,TRBD2,-